These 9 T cell receptor beta chains originate from one sample sequenced in a study of a mutant IDH1 vaccine in newly diagnosed glioma. The assay was immunoSEQ multiplex PCR, and TCRdb's table has in-frame clones only and misses some. Found here are some 38,000 clones, 60% to 85% of them singletons; the top ten hold about 9.6%. Time point defined: week 47, end of study. One vaccine dose held 300 ug of mutant IDH1 20-mer peptide and came with topical imiquimod. Their antigen targets remain unknown. Here the sequenced sample was PBMCs, taken from a glioma patient whose treatment included an IDH1 peptide vaccine. Receptors were obtained from a man aged 40-55 years with glioma.

This clone counts as medium-sized (0.01 to 0.1%). Other nucleotide sequences in the sample specify the same CDR3. The chain uses TRBV11-3 and TRBJ1-1; D is unclear. The V end was cut by 3 bases, the J end by 5 bases, with 7 bases between. This CDR3 is 12 amino acids long. Germline V CDR1 and CDR2: SGHNT, YENEEA. The CDR3 DNA reads TGTGCCAGCAGCTTCTCGGGTACTGAAGCTTTCTTT. Translating it yields CASSFSGTEAFF.

This clone occurred a few times. This chain uses TRBV30 with TRBJ1-4; D gene ambiguous. This CDR3 contains 12 residues. Germline V CDR1 and CDR2: GTSNPN, SVGIG (reference sequence). Trimming took 0 bases from V and 5 from J, leaving 4 bases between them. The CDR3 region has the DNA TGTGCCTGGAGTGTAAGGAATGAAAAACTGTTTTTT. Amino acid sequence: CAWSVRNEKLFF.

This clone was seen only a few times. This chain connects TRBV18 to TRBJ1-1; D might be TRBD1 (6 bases). V gave up 3 bases and J gave up 6 bases, with 11 bases separating them. Germline CDR1 and CDR2: KGHSH and LQKENI. This CDR3 has 13 residues. CDR3: CASSPQGLAEAFF. The CDR3, as DNA: TGTGCCAGCTCACCGCAGGGGTTGGCTGAAGCTTTCTTT.

This CDR3 is CASSRGLTNTGELFF. The CDR3 DNA reads TGTGCCAGTAGTCGGGGCCTGACGAACACCGGGGAGCTGTTTTTT. This chain uses TRBV19 with TRBJ2-2; TRBD1 or TRBD2 may be the D gene (5 bases each). The CDR3 totals 15 residues. Germline CDR1 LNHDA, CDR2 SQIVND (reference sequence). Trimming cost V 5 bases and J 0 bases, with 10 bases left between them.

This chain joins TRBV19 and TRBJ1-5; D remains ambiguous. The V end lost 4 bases, the J end lost 7 bases, and 17 bases lay between the germline ends. This CDR3 has 15 residues. Germline CDR1 LNHDA, CDR2 SQIVND (reference sequence). CDR3 bases: TGTGCCAGTAGTACCAGGAGATCGGGTGGACAGCCCCAGCATTTT. This codes for CASSTRRSGGQPQHF.

The chain carries TRBV7-9 and TRBJ2-3, with D perhaps TRBD2 (5 bases). This CDR3 is built from 16 residues. CDR1 and CDR2 (germline): SEHNR, FQNEAQ (reference sequence). V lost 2 bases and J 1 base, leaving 13 bases between the germline ends. CDR3 sequence reads: CASSLPVGGRTDTQYF. The CDR3 nucleotides read TGTGCCAGCAGCTTACCCGTAGGAGGACGCACAGATACGCAGTATTTT.

This clone is judged medium-sized. V is TRBV29-1 and J is TRBJ1-2, with a weak D call TRBD1 (6 bases). The CDR3 extends over 12 amino acids. V was trimmed by 7 bases and J by 3 bases, leaving 12 bases between them. Germline CDR1 reads SQVTM; CDR2 reads ANQGSEA. The CDR3 DNA sequence: TGCAGCGGATTACAGGGCGACTATGGCTACACCTTC. Its protein is CSGLQGDYGYTF. Supplemented by reference TRBV29-1 and TRBJ1-2, the full variable domain reads SAVISQKPSRDICQRGTSLTIQCQVDSQVTMMFWYRQQPGQSLTLIATANQGSEATYESGFVIDKFPISRPNLTFSTLTVSNMSPEDSSIYLCSGLQGDYGYTFGSGTRLTVV.

This chain joins TRBV2 and TRBJ2-3; D perhaps matches TRBD2 (6 bases). CDR1 is SNHLY and CDR2 is FYNNEI in the germline V gene. Trimming shortened V by 4 bases and J by 0 bases, and 11 bases separated the two germline ends. This CDR3 is built from 15 residues. CDR3 nucleotides: TGTGCCAGCAGTGGGGACTCCTCTAGCACAGATACGCAGTATTTT. It encodes CASSGDSSSTDTQYF. Complete variable domain (other parts from reference TRBV2 and TRBJ2-3): EPEVTQTPSHQVTQMGQEVILRCVPISNHLYFYWYRQILGQKVEFLVSFYNNEISEKSEIFDDQFSVERPDGSNFTLKIRSTKLEDSAMYFCASSGDSSSTDTQYFGPGTRLTVL.

By its share, this clone is medium-sized. The rearrangement uses TRBV6-1 and TRBJ1-1; D call uncertain. CDR1 is MNHNS, CDR2 SASEGT, per germline. V lost 8 bases to trimming and J lost 0 bases, with 16 bases between them. The CDR3 is 15 amino acids. CDR3 amino acids: CASGISSTLNTEAFF. CDR3 DNA: TGTGCCAGCGGGATAAGTAGCACCTTGAACACTGAAGCTTTCTTT.